This is a list of T cell receptor beta chains from one sample in a study of PD-L1 blockade in urothelial cancer. Produced via immunoSEQ multiplex PCR; TCRdb's table is partial and in-frame only. Here the sample spans some 97,000 clones, about nine tenths being singletons. Sequencing used PBMCs, obtained around atezolizumab (anti-PD-L1) treatment. Every receptor here comes from a woman of 80 years or more with urothelial cancer. CDR3s include the opening cysteine and the closing phenylalanine or tryptophan. The order of the fields is D gene, V gene, clone size, J gene, CDR3 length, CDR3 protein, CDR3 DNA. The D gene is left open where the match is weak. Only some rows state a clone size, as once, few, many or a class for expanded clones.

d_gene: TRBD2; v_gene: TRBV15; abundance: NA; j_gene: TRBJ2-3; len: 20; CDR3aa: CATSRAQRGTHPLRTDTQYF; CDR3nt: TGTGCCACCAGCAGAGCCCAGCGGGGAACCCACCCTTTACGCACAGATACGCAGTATTTT
d_gene: NA; v_gene: TRBV5-1; abundance: NA; j_gene: TRBJ2-1; len: 15; CDR3aa: CASRSDGSSYNEQFF; CDR3nt: TGCGCCAGCAGGTCGGACGGGAGCTCCTACAATGAGCAGTTCTTC
d_gene: TRBD1; v_gene: TRBV5-6; abundance: NA; j_gene: TRBJ2-2; len: 14; CDR3aa: CASARTGGTGELFF; CDR3nt: TGTGCCAGCGCCCGGACAGGAGGAACCGGGGAGCTGTTTTTT
d_gene: NA; v_gene: TRBV14; abundance: NA; j_gene: TRBJ2-3; len: 17; CDR3aa: CASSHSSLGQNTDTQYF; CDR3nt: TGTGCCAGCAGCCACAGCTCCCTGGGGCAGAACACAGATACGCAGTATTTT
d_gene: NA; v_gene: TRBV13; abundance: NA; j_gene: TRBJ1-1; len: 13; CDR3aa: CASSQTGNTEAFF; CDR3nt: TGTGCCAGCAGCCAGACAGGGAACACTGAAGCTTTCTTT
d_gene: NA; v_gene: TRBV28; abundance: NA; j_gene: TRBJ2-7; len: 14; CDR3aa: CASSSPVSYYEQYF; CDR3nt: TGTGCCAGCAGTTCCCCAGTCTCGTACTACGAGCAGTACTTC
d_gene: TRBD2; v_gene: TRBV14; abundance: NA; j_gene: TRBJ2-3; len: 16; CDR3aa: CASSRLSGSVTDTQYF; CDR3nt: TGTGCCAGCAGCCGTCTCAGCGGGAGTGTCACAGATACGCAGTATTTT
d_gene: TRBD1; v_gene: TRBV11-3; abundance: NA; j_gene: TRBJ1-1; len: 13; CDR3aa: CASSLTGETEAFF; CDR3nt: TGTGCCAGCAGCCTCACAGGGGAGACTGAAGCTTTCTTT
d_gene: TRBD1; v_gene: TRBV6-5; abundance: NA; j_gene: TRBJ1-2; len: 13; CDR3aa: CASSYMRGLGYTF; CDR3nt: TGTGCCAGCAGTTACATGAGGGGGCTCGGCTACACCTTC
d_gene: TRBD2; v_gene: TRBV25-1; abundance: NA; j_gene: TRBJ2-7; len: 14; CDR3aa: CASSQAGSSYEQYF; CDR3nt: TGTGCCAGCAGCCAAGCGGGGAGCTCCTACGAGCAGTACTTC
d_gene: NA; v_gene: TRBV28; abundance: once; j_gene: TRBJ1-1; len: 14; CDR3aa: CASSKGQLNTEAFF; CDR3nt: TGTGCCAGCAGTAAAGGACAGCTGAACACTGAAGCTTTCTTT
d_gene: TRBD2; v_gene: TRBV2; abundance: NA; j_gene: TRBJ2-3; len: 15; CDR3aa: CASVGLAGPQDTQYF; CDR3nt: TGTGCCAGTGTTGGACTAGCGGGGCCACAAGATACGCAGTATTTT
d_gene: NA; v_gene: TRBV9; abundance: NA; j_gene: TRBJ1-4; len: 15; CDR3aa: CASSPRTTTNEKLFF; CDR3nt: TGTGCCAGCAGCCCGCGGACAACTACTAATGAAAAACTGTTTTTT
d_gene: NA; v_gene: TRBV2; abundance: NA; j_gene: TRBJ1-2; len: 12; CDR3aa: CASSLQVHSYTF; CDR3nt: TGTGCCAGCAGTTTACAGGTCCACTCCTACACCTTC
d_gene: TRBD2; v_gene: TRBV9; abundance: NA; j_gene: TRBJ2-1; len: 15; CDR3aa: CASSVGVSGTAEQFF; CDR3nt: TGTGCCAGCAGCGTAGGAGTTAGCGGGACGGCTGAGCAGTTCTTC
d_gene: TRBD1; v_gene: TRBV20-1; abundance: NA; j_gene: TRBJ1-2; len: 11; CDR3aa: CSAQGAGGYTF; CDR3nt: TGCAGTGCCCAGGGGGCTGGTGGCTACACCTTC
d_gene: NA; v_gene: TRBV7-9; abundance: NA; j_gene: TRBJ2-7; len: 13; CDR3aa: CASSRIQGYEQYF; CDR3nt: TGTGCCAGCAGCCGCATTCAGGGCTACGAGCAGTACTTC
d_gene: NA; v_gene: TRBV27; abundance: NA; j_gene: TRBJ2-6; len: 18; CDR3aa: CASSPSPGHLRGANVLTF; CDR3nt: TGTGCCAGCAGTCCGTCCCCGGGACACCTTCGGGGGGCCAACGTCCTGACTTTC
d_gene: NA; v_gene: TRBV19; abundance: NA; j_gene: TRBJ2-7; len: 13; CDR3aa: CASSIKGGYEQYF; CDR3nt: TGTGCCAGTAGTATAAAAGGGGGCTACGAGCAGTACTTC
d_gene: TRBD1; v_gene: TRBV30; abundance: NA; j_gene: TRBJ1-5; len: 13; CDR3aa: CAWSSGGYQPQHF; CDR3nt: TGTGCCTGGAGCTCAGGGGGCTATCAGCCCCAGCATTTT
d_gene: TRBD1; v_gene: TRBV7-8; abundance: NA; j_gene: TRBJ2-7; len: 12; CDR3aa: CASSLTGGEQYF; CDR3nt: TGTGCCAGCAGCTTGACAGGGGGCGAGCAGTACTTC
d_gene: TRBD1; v_gene: TRBV18; abundance: NA; j_gene: TRBJ1-2; len: 12; CDR3aa: CASSPGQYGYTF; CDR3nt: TGTGCCAGCTCACCGGGACAGTATGGCTACACCTTC
d_gene: TRBD1; v_gene: TRBV2; abundance: few; j_gene: TRBJ1-2; len: 15; CDR3aa: CASSEGGTALYGYTF; CDR3nt: TGTGCCAGCAGTGAAGGTGGGACAGCCCTTTATGGCTACACCTTC
d_gene: TRBD1; v_gene: TRBV19; abundance: NA; j_gene: TRBJ2-7; len: 17; CDR3aa: CASSTKTGQGYPYEQYF; CDR3nt: TGTGCCAGTAGTACCAAAACCGGACAGGGCTACCCCTACGAGCAGTACTTC
d_gene: TRBD2; v_gene: TRBV19; abundance: NA; j_gene: TRBJ2-3; len: 15; CDR3aa: CASSNLAGAADTQYF; CDR3nt: TGTGCCAGTAGTAATCTAGCGGGAGCCGCAGATACGCAGTATTTT
d_gene: TRBD2; v_gene: TRBV27; abundance: NA; j_gene: TRBJ2-1; len: 17; CDR3aa: CASSLRSSGRSYNEQFF; CDR3nt: TGTGCCAGCAGTTTACGGTCTAGCGGGAGGTCCTACAATGAGCAGTTCTTC
d_gene: NA; v_gene: TRBV7-2; abundance: NA; j_gene: TRBJ2-2; len: 13; CDR3aa: CASSSSPAGELFF; CDR3nt: TGTGCCAGCAGCTCCTCCCCGGCCGGGGAGCTGTTTTTT
d_gene: TRBD2; v_gene: TRBV5-4; abundance: NA; j_gene: TRBJ2-1; len: 12; CDR3aa: CASSSGLSEQFF; CDR3nt: TGTGCCAGCAGCTCGGGACTATCCGAGCAGTTCTTC
d_gene: TRBD1; v_gene: TRBV7-6; abundance: NA; j_gene: TRBJ2-6; len: 17; CDR3aa: CASSLGTGFSGANVLTF; CDR3nt: TGTGCCAGCAGCTTAGGGACAGGGTTCTCTGGGGCCAACGTCCTGACTTTC
d_gene: TRBD1; v_gene: TRBV4-2; abundance: NA; j_gene: TRBJ1-2; len: 15; CDR3aa: CASSQGGTVLGGYTF; CDR3nt: TGTGCCAGCAGCCAAGGCGGGACAGTCCTTGGTGGCTACACCTTC
d_gene: NA; v_gene: TRBV4-2; abundance: once; j_gene: TRBJ1-2; len: 13; CDR3aa: CASSRRGDYGYTF; CDR3nt: TGTGCCAGCAGCCGCCGGGGGGACTATGGCTACACCTTC
d_gene: TRBD1; v_gene: TRBV18; abundance: NA; j_gene: TRBJ1-1; len: 13; CDR3aa: CASSPPQGVGAFF; CDR3nt: TGTGCCAGCTCACCACCTCAGGGGGTTGGAGCTTTCTTT
d_gene: NA; v_gene: TRBV6-1; abundance: NA; j_gene: TRBJ2-2; len: 15; CDR3aa: CASSPLASNTGELFF; CDR3nt: TGTGCCAGCAGTCCCTTAGCCAGCAACACCGGGGAGCTGTTTTTT
d_gene: NA; v_gene: TRBV5-1; abundance: NA; j_gene: TRBJ2-3; len: 13; CDR3aa: CASSRPPGDTQYF; CDR3nt: TGCGCCAGCAGCCGACCTCCGGGGGATACGCAGTATTTT
d_gene: TRBD1; v_gene: TRBV18; abundance: NA; j_gene: TRBJ2-1; len: 19; CDR3aa: CASSADRGTVPSSYNEQFF; CDR3nt: TGTGCCAGCTCAGCCGACAGGGGAACAGTGCCGAGCTCCTACAATGAGCAGTTCTTC
d_gene: NA; v_gene: TRBV19; abundance: NA; j_gene: TRBJ1-2; len: 13; CDR3aa: CASSPQGGYGYTF; CDR3nt: TGTGCCAGTAGCCCCCAGGGCGGCTATGGCTACACCTTC
d_gene: TRBD2; v_gene: TRBV28; abundance: NA; j_gene: TRBJ2-3; len: 18; CDR3aa: CASSSRLAEVFGTDTQYF; CDR3nt: TGTGCCAGCAGTTCTCGACTAGCGGAGGTATTCGGCACAGATACGCAGTATTTT
d_gene: NA; v_gene: TRBV19; abundance: NA; j_gene: TRBJ1-1; len: 14; CDR3aa: CASIQPGVNTEAFF; CDR3nt: TGTGCCAGTATTCAACCGGGGGTGAACACTGAAGCTTTCTTT
d_gene: TRBD1; v_gene: TRBV5-1; abundance: NA; j_gene: TRBJ1-1; len: 15; CDR3aa: CASSLLRDSVGEAFF; CDR3nt: TGCGCCAGCAGTTTACTGCGGGACAGCGTAGGTGAAGCTTTCTTT
d_gene: NA; v_gene: TRBV5-1; abundance: NA; j_gene: TRBJ1-1; len: 15; CDR3aa: CASSLSGGANTEAFF; CDR3nt: TGCGCCAGCAGCTTGTCGGGGGGGGCGAACACTGAAGCTTTCTTT
d_gene: NA; v_gene: TRBV10-1; abundance: NA; j_gene: TRBJ1-5; len: 13; CDR3aa: CASSGGGRQPQHF; CDR3nt: TGCGCCAGCAGTGGGGGGGGCAGGCAGCCCCAGCATTTT
d_gene: NA; v_gene: TRBV5-1; abundance: NA; j_gene: TRBJ1-2; len: 13; CDR3aa: CASSTATWDGYTF; CDR3nt: TGCGCCAGCAGCACCGCGACATGGGATGGCTACACCTTC
d_gene: TRBD2; v_gene: TRBV27; abundance: NA; j_gene: TRBJ2-1; len: 20; CDR3aa: CASSVRRTSGSWSSYNEQFF; CDR3nt: TGTGCCAGCAGTGTCCGCAGGACTAGCGGGAGCTGGAGCTCCTACAATGAGCAGTTCTTC
d_gene: TRBD2; v_gene: TRBV10-2; abundance: NA; j_gene: TRBJ2-1; len: 16; CDR3aa: CASGLKSGSSYNEQFF; CDR3nt: TGCGCCAGCGGACTCAAAAGCGGGAGCTCCTACAATGAGCAGTTCTTC
d_gene: TRBD2; v_gene: TRBV5-1; abundance: NA; j_gene: TRBJ2-5; len: 14; CDR3aa: CASRSEAGRETQYF; CDR3nt: TGCGCCAGCAGGAGTGAAGCGGGGAGGGAGACCCAGTACTTC
d_gene: TRBD1; v_gene: TRBV9; abundance: few; j_gene: TRBJ1-4; len: 15; CDR3aa: CASSSRDSDNEKLFF; CDR3nt: TGTGCCAGCAGCTCCCGGGACAGCGACAATGAAAAACTGTTTTTT
d_gene: NA; v_gene: TRBV5-1; abundance: once; j_gene: TRBJ2-7; len: 14; CDR3aa: CASSLDPGSYEQYF; CDR3nt: TGCGCCAGCAGCTTGGACCCAGGGTCCTACGAGCAGTACTTC
d_gene: NA; v_gene: TRBV27; abundance: once; j_gene: TRBJ2-1; len: 15; CDR3aa: CASSRWGEDFNEQFF; CDR3nt: TGTGCCAGCAGTAGGTGGGGCGAAGACTTCAATGAGCAGTTCTTC
d_gene: TRBD1; v_gene: TRBV9; abundance: NA; j_gene: TRBJ2-7; len: 15; CDR3aa: CASSADRDTTYEQYF; CDR3nt: TGTGCCAGCAGCGCGGACAGGGATACTACCTACGAGCAGTACTTC
d_gene: TRBD1; v_gene: TRBV4-2; abundance: NA; j_gene: TRBJ1-1; len: 17; CDR3aa: CASSPTSRGGQGAEAFF; CDR3nt: TGTGCCAGCAGCCCAACCTCTAGGGGGGGACAGGGAGCTGAAGCTTTCTTT
d_gene: TRBD2; v_gene: TRBV19; abundance: NA; j_gene: TRBJ2-7; len: 17; CDR3aa: CASSVNSLAGGSYEQYF; CDR3nt: TGTGCCAGTAGCGTTAACTCCCTAGCGGGAGGCTCCTACGAGCAGTACTTC
d_gene: TRBD2; v_gene: TRBV15; abundance: NA; j_gene: TRBJ2-7; len: 17; CDR3aa: CATSRRLAGGPFYEQYF; CDR3nt: TGTGCCACCAGCAGAAGACTAGCGGGAGGGCCATTCTACGAGCAGTACTTC
d_gene: NA; v_gene: TRBV28; abundance: NA; j_gene: TRBJ1-2; len: 14; CDR3aa: CASSLGAANYGYTF; CDR3nt: TGTGCCAGCAGTTTAGGGGCAGCCAACTATGGCTACACCTTC
d_gene: NA; v_gene: TRBV28; abundance: once; j_gene: TRBJ2-7; len: 14; CDR3aa: CASRLQGSPYEQYF; CDR3nt: TGTGCCAGCAGGCTACAGGGTTCCCCCTACGAGCAGTACTTC